This T cell receptor (beta chain) was obtained from a study of monozygotic twins with cystic fibrosis (TCRdb year 2021). With respect to the entire study: Barcoded libraries were prepared with about 14 PCR cycles from around 3 micrograms of fragmented DNA. Made up mostly of children and adolescents, the cohort included ten female and six male twin pairs ranging in age from roughly 2.0 to 40 years, with a median of roughly 9.1 years. On the day blood was drawn, the twins' weight-for-height and FEVPerc (FEV1 disease centile) were ranked against those of the 800 to 1,100 cohort participants. The study compared TCR beta repertoires within and between 16 monozygotic twin pairs with cystic fibrosis to assess genetic influence on V and J gene usage. Data for three of the twin pairs had been reported previously in another context. What the authors observed across the whole study: Monozygotic CF twin pairs shared significantly more nucleotide-identical clonotypes within each pair than unrelated CF individuals shared with one another (P = 0.000026, Mann-Whitney). The greatest similarity to the co-twin was observed for V gene usage in 13 of 16 pairs and for J usage in 8 of 16 pairs, which suggested genetic constraints. Simpson clonality was generally low (median approximately 0.01), which suggests a naive-dominated repertoire, and clonality was higher in the most severely affected patients. Only a small cohort was studied, and no association of shared CDR3 numbers with age, concordance or disease severity was found.

Following the manufacturer's instructions, TCR beta CDR3 regions were amplified by multiplex PCR with the immunoSEQ immune profiling system. Sequencing was performed on an Illumina NextSeq system. For the original study's pipeline: Sequence data were processed on the immunoSEQ Analyzer platform, and clonality was computed as the square root of Simpson's index of productive rearrangements. Similarity in V and J usage was quantified by Jensen-Shannon distance, and CDR3 generation probabilities were calculated with OLGA. Shared CDR3 sequences were searched in the immuneACCESS database (August 2020) and in VDJdb (December 2020). Drawn from immuneACCESS, this table holds only the in-frame rearrangements with V and J called that TCRdb kept. Clones are partly lost; checked studies trace under half to an unresolved V gene and leave the rest unexplained. V, J and clone size are taken as reported in that table, and D and trimming were inferred from the DNA itself. The sample records tens of thousands of clones, around 82% of which are singletons. The ten biggest clones cover 1.5% to 2% of the sample.

The twin pairs came from the European Cystic Fibrosis Twin and Sibling Study Cohort, which recruited patients from more than 150 CF clinics across 14 European countries. Zygosity and CFTR genotype were verified in-house, with zygosity tested by multiplex PCR of nine short tandem repeat loci. Each twin gave a peripheral blood sample, and clinical parameters were documented on that same day of blood sampling. Phenol/chloroform extraction was used to isolate genomic DNA from peripheral blood cells, and the DNA was then kept in TE buffer at 4 degrees C. A few counts support this clone. Its antigen is not yet known. Per-base qualities were not stored, and no clone one base away is much larger. The CDR3, from cysteine to phenylalanine, totals 14 residues. Only the CDR3 DNA is retained, 42 bases long and in frame from the first base. As encoded in the germline V gene, CDR1 is SGHDT while CDR2 is YYEEEE. V loses 0 bases of germline sequence and J loses 4 bases, and the interval between the two ends is 5 bases.

This TCR derives from a girl aged 2-10 years with cystic fibrosis. This chain is built from TRBV5-6 and TRBJ1-6; no confident D gene assignment can be made. Sequencing input: blood. The CDR3 has the sequence CASSLERYNSPLHF. The DNA reads as follows: TGTGCCAGCAGCTTGGAGCGGTATAATTCACCCCTCCACTTT.